The T cell receptor (beta chain) described here comes from a study of cytomegalovirus exposure and HLA in healthy donors. This clone has just a few counts. The PCR was carried out with 60 Vbeta primers and 13 Jbeta primers. Using immunoSEQ multiplex PCR, the repertoire was profiled, and TCRdb retains in-frame clones only, with some absent. This table holds about 270,000 clones, roughly 85% found once. Samples came from healthy bone marrow donors. Germline values: CDR1 SGHNT, CDR2 YYREEE (reference sequence). This CDR3 is 15 amino acids long. V lost 4 bases and J lost 2; bases outside the gene matches: 4.

Sequenced input: PBMCs. The rearrangement uses TRBV5-4 and TRBJ2-7; 12 bases match TRBD2. The receptor was isolated from a man aged 40-55 years in good health and CMV-seropositive. CDR3 protein: CASSALAGGPYEQYF. CDR3 sequence (DNA): TGTGCCAGCAGCGCCCTAGCGGGAGGGCCCTACGAGCAGTACTTC.